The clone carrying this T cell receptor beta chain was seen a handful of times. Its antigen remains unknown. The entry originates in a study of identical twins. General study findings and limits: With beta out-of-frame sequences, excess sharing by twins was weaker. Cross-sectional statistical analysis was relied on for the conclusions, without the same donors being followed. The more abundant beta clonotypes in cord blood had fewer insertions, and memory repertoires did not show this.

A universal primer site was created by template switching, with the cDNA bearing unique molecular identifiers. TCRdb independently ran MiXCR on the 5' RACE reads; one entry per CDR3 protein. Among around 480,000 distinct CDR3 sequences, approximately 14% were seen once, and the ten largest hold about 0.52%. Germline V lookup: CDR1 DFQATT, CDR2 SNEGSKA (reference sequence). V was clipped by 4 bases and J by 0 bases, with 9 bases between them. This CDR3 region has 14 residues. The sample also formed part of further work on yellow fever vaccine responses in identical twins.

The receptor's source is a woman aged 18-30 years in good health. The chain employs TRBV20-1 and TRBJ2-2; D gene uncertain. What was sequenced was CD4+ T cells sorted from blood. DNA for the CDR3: TGCAGTGCTACTCGGAGTACGAACACCGGGGAGCTGTTTTTT. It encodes CSATRSTNTGELFF.